This T cell receptor (beta chain) was captured in a study of T cell changes during pregnancy in multiple sclerosis. This clone appeared a few times. V shed 4 bases, J shed 5 bases, and the junction held 8 bases outside the gene matches. The CDR3 extends over 17 amino acids. Germline V gene lookup returns CDR1 ENHRY and CDR2 SYGVKD. TCRdb's copy holds only in-frame clones and misses some; the assay was immunoSEQ multiplex PCR. This sample yields approximately 79,000 clones, of which just over 90% are seen a single time; around 0.2% belongs to the top ten. Specimen: CD4+ T cells from peripheral blood mononuclear cells, collected before pregnancy. The TCR was taken from a female donor with multiple sclerosis, enrolled in a pregnancy study. This chain connects TRBV10-3 to TRBJ2-3; 14 nucleotides match TRBD2. CDR3 sequence (DNA): TGTGCCATCAGTGGAGGACTAGCGGGAGGAGTTGTAGATACGCAGTATTTT. Translation: CAISGGLAGGVVDTQYF.